This TCR beta chain was identified in a study of tumor-infiltrating lymphocytes in primary liver carcinoma. Points from the study as a whole: Since sampling was bulk and unsorted, CD4+ and CD8+ repertoires were not compared. Less overlap was seen in tumor-adjacent and tumor-blood pairs than in tumor region pairs. A significantly higher top-250-clone fraction was found in tumors than in blood (p = 0.039).

About this clonotype itself: Its specificity is unknown. Likely a read error: the CDR3 ends without its conserved phenylalanine or tryptophan.

Blood RNA was derived from unsorted whole blood, and germline DNA was extracted too. These patients lived with chronic HBV infection and had never been treated. A primer in the constant region served to generate TCR beta cDNA from roughly 520 ng of total RNA. Library construction for TCR beta comprised three nested multiplex PCR rounds performed with slightly modified ARM-PCR. TCRdb ran MiXCR on the multiplex PCR reads and lists one entry per CDR3 protein. The sample lists 300,000 to 400,000 distinct CDR3 sequences, less than 65% occurring once. The TCR was taken from a man aged 35-49 years with primary liver carcinoma and hepatitis B virus infection. The sample consisted of peripheral blood.

CDR3 bases: TGCGCCAGTAGCCTGCCGCACACAGACCCTACCTACGAGCAGTACCTC. This sequence encodes CASSLPHTDPTYEQYL. The chain recombines TRBV4-1 with TRBJ2-7; D unresolved. Per germline, CDR1 MGHRA and CDR2 YSYEKL. The CDR3 is 16 amino acids.